The 15 T cell receptor beta chains below all came from one sample that was sequenced in a study of blood T cell repertoires in COVID-19. Produced via immunoSEQ multiplex PCR; TCRdb's table is partial and in-frame only. The sample carries approximately 220,000 clones, nearly 90% recorded once. The specimen was PBMCs or T cells enriched from blood (not recorded which). These receptors were obtained from a young man who had been exposed to COVID-19.

V gene TRBV11-2 combines with J gene TRBJ2-3, with a weak D call TRBD2 (5 bases). The CDR3 contains 15 residues. V was cut by 2 bases and J by 7 bases, with 16 bases left in between. In germline, CDR1 is SGHAT, CDR2 FQNNGV. The CDR3 bases are TGTGCCAGCAGCTTAAATAACTCCCCCGGGAATACGCAGTATTTT. It codes for CASSLNNSPGNTQYF.

This sequence joins TRBV11-2 and TRBJ1-5, with D possibly matching TRBD1 (5 bases). The CDR3 covers 16 residues. The V gene lost 1 base and the J gene lost 2 bases, with 12 bases spanning the gap. The V gene's germline CDR1 is SGHAT and CDR2 FQNNGV. The chain's CDR3 is CASSLVTKGCNQPQHF. The CDR3 DNA follows: TGTGCCAGCAGCTTAGTAACCAAGGGGTGCAATCAGCCCCAGCATTTT.

Written as DNA, the CDR3 is TGTGCCAGCAGCCAAGTTTTTTCAACCGGGACAGGGGCCAGCGAGCAGTACTTC. Translation gives CASSQVFSTGTGASEQYF. The V and J genes are TRBV14 and TRBJ2-7, with TRBD1 matching 10 bases. J gave up 6 bases and V 1 base, and 15 bases lay outside the gene matches. This CDR3 is built from 18 residues. Germline CDR1 SGHDN, CDR2 FVKESK.

V usage is TRBV7-9 and J usage is TRBJ2-7, with D possibly being TRBD2 (5 bases). Germline assignment: CDR1 SEHNR and CDR2 FQNEAQ (reference sequence). V was shortened by 5 bases and J by 4 bases, with 24 bases between the two germline ends. The CDR3 covers 17 residues. The CDR3 DNA is TGTGCCAGCAGCCGCTGGGCGAGGGTAGCAGAGGTTTACGAGCAGTACTTC. This translates into CASSRWARVAEVYEQYF.

This chain uses TRBV6-5 with TRBJ2-1; TRBD2 aligns across 9 bases. The CDR3 sequence is 15 residues long. Germline assignment: CDR1 MNHEY and CDR2 SVGAGI. The ends lost 7 bases at V and 7 bases at J; junction bases unmatched: 11. CDR3 sequence: CASIPGGRVRNEQFF. The CDR3 DNA reads TGTGCCAGCATCCCCGGCGGGAGGGTTCGGAATGAGCAGTTCTTC.

The genes are TRBV4-1 and TRBJ2-5; tentatively, D is TRBD1 (6 bases). V lost 3 bases, J lost 1 base, and 15 bases lay in between. The germline V gene has CDR1 MGHRA and CDR2 YSYEKL. The CDR3 spans 16 residues. The CDR3 DNA sequence: TGCGCCAGCAGCCATTATTTCCCGGACAGCCAAGAGACCCAGTACTTC. Encoded protein: CASSHYFPDSQETQYF.

The V gene is TRBV5-6, the J gene TRBJ2-7, with D maybe TRBD2 (6 bases). Germline lookup yields CDR1 SGHDT and CDR2 YYEEEE. The CDR3 runs to 15 residues. Between the trimmed V and J ends, which lost 1 base and 0 bases, there was a span of 11 bases. The CDR3 loop is CASSLRDWRSYEQYF. The CDR3 coding sequence is TGTGCCAGCAGCTTGAGGGACTGGCGCTCCTACGAGCAGTACTTC.

CDR3 loop: CASSSGRGGEKLFF. As DNA, the CDR3 is TGCGCCAGCAGCTCTGGCCGGGGGGGCGAAAAACTGTTTTTT. The chain employs TRBV5-1 and TRBJ1-4, with D maybe TRBD1 (6 bases). Deletions cut 3 bases from V and 8 bases from J, with 14 bases between. Germline-derived CDR1 and CDR2 are SGHRS and YFSETQ. The CDR3 spans 14 residues.

The chain couples TRBV13 to TRBJ2-7; 12 bases fit TRBD2. The CDR3 totals 12 residues. Germline V gene data show CDR1 as PRHDT and CDR2 as FYEKMQ (reference sequence). The J segment lost 10 bases and the V segment lost 5 bases, leaving 3 bases of the junction unmatched. The CDR3 region is CASSLLAGGQYF. The DNA of the CDR3 is TGTGCCAGCAGCCTACTAGCGGGGGGCCAGTACTTC.

This chain's CDR3 is CASSRTGVYNEQFF. The CDR3 region has the DNA TGTGCCAGCAGCCGGACAGGGGTCTACAATGAGCAGTTCTTC. The rearrangement links TRBV11-2 to TRBJ2-1; 9 bases are shared with TRBD1. CDR3 length: 14 amino acids. CDR1 is SGHAT and CDR2 is FQNNGV in the germline V gene. With 5 bases clipped from V and 3 bases from J, the junction kept 2 bases outside the gene matches.

The chain combines TRBV10-3 with TRBJ1-3, with D perhaps matching TRBD1 (5 bases). V was cut by 6 bases and J by 0 bases, with 9 bases left in between. The CDR3 extends over 14 amino acids. The V gene's germline CDR1 is ENHRY and CDR2 SYGVKD. The DNA of the CDR3 is TGTGCCATCAGCAGGACACCCTCTGGAAACACCATATATTTT. Its protein product is CAISRTPSGNTIYF.

The rearrangement uses TRBV27 and TRBJ1-6; perhaps TRBD1 as D (6 bases). The CDR3 sequence is 15 residues long. The germline V gene encodes CDR1 MNHEY and CDR2 SMNVEV (reference sequence). The V end lost 3 bases, the J end lost 3 bases, and 9 bases lay between the germline ends. Written as DNA, the CDR3 is TGTGCCAGCAGTTTGGGGGCCTTCTATAATTCACCCCTCCACTTT. Translation: CASSLGAFYNSPLHF.

This chain uses TRBV6-8 with TRBJ1-5; 8 bases match TRBD1. The length of the CDR3 is 14 residues. Looked up from germline, CDR1 is MNHGY and CDR2 is SAAAGT. With 4 bases clipped from V and 3 bases from J, the junction kept 2 bases outside the gene matches. CDR3 loop: CASSLDRDNQPQHF. The CDR3 region has the DNA TGTGCCAGCAGTTTGGACAGGGACAATCAGCCCCAGCATTTT.

The V call is TRBV9, the J call TRBJ1-1, with D perhaps matching TRBD1 (5 bases). There are 13 residues in the CDR3. Germline V CDR1 and CDR2: SGDLS, YYNGEE. V dropped 3 bases and J dropped 1 base, with 7 bases sitting between them. CDR3 sequence reads: CASSDTGNTEAFF. Here the CDR3 DNA reads TGTGCCAGCAGCGATACAGGGAACACTGAAGCTTTCTTT.

This clone was detected a few times. CDR3 amino acids: CASSPAGNYGYTF. The CDR3 DNA reads as TGTGCCAGCTCACCTGCAGGGAACTATGGCTACACCTTC. The chain uses TRBV18 and TRBJ1-2; D might be TRBD1 (5 bases). Germline V lookup: CDR1 KGHSH, CDR2 LQKENI. This CDR3 has 13 residues. V was cut by 3 bases and J by 2 bases, with 7 bases left in between. The variable domain in full, with the rest retrieved from reference TRBV18 and TRBJ1-2, is NAGVMQNPRHLVRRRGQEARLRCSPMKGHSHVYWYRQLPEEGLKFMVYLQKENIIDESGMPKERFSAEFPKEGPSILRIQQVVRGDSAAYFCASSPAGNYGYTFGSGTRLTVV.